The 5 T cell receptor beta chains listed next were all sequenced from one sample in a study of cytomegalovirus exposure and HLA in healthy donors (dated by TCRdb to 2015 to 2018). Libraries came from the immunoSEQ multiplex PCR assay. A mixture of 60 forward primers for TCR Vbeta segments and 13 reverse primers for TCR Jbeta segments was used in the multiplex PCR. In TCRdb, the immuneACCESS table is reduced to in-frame sequences with V and J assigned. These tables do not hold every clone; where another copy was compared, an unresolved V gene accounts for under half, and the others remain unexplained. For this sample there are roughly 150,000 clones; about 80% appear just once. The ten largest clones take up 1% of the sample. The sequenced material came from PBMCs. The source is a woman in her thirties or forties in good health and CMV-seronegative.

The chain couples TRBV13 to TRBJ2-1, with D possibly being TRBD1 (5 bases). CDR3 length: 12 residues. The ends were cut back, 9 bases at V and 7 bases at J, with 13 bases in the middle. The germline V gene encodes CDR1 PRHDT and CDR2 FYEKMQ (reference sequence). CDR3 protein: CARSGLVNEQFF. The CDR3 DNA is TGTGCCAGGTCAGGGTTGGTAAATGAGCAGTTCTTC.

This rearrangement joins TRBV25-1 to TRBJ1-2, with a tentative D call TRBD1 (6 bases). The germline V and J ends were trimmed by 3 bases and 6 bases, with 17 bases remaining between them. The CDR3 spans 15 residues. The germline CDR1 and CDR2 sequences are MGHDK and SYGVNS. CDR3 amino acids: CASSDGGARADGYTF. The CDR3 DNA reads as TGTGCCAGCAGTGATGGGGGGGCGCGGGCTGATGGCTACACCTTC.

The V call is TRBV14, the J call TRBJ2-7, with D perhaps TRBD2 (5 bases). The germline V and J ends were trimmed by 4 bases and 3 bases, with 13 bases remaining between them. The CDR3 extends over 14 amino acids. Germline V lookup: CDR1 SGHDN, CDR2 FVKESK. The CDR3 DNA is TGTGCCAGCAGCCTAACTAGTGACGTCTACGAGCAGTACTTC. It codes for CASSLTSDVYEQYF.

The V gene is TRBV2, the J gene TRBJ1-1; D is perhaps TRBD1 (6 bases). The CDR3 spans 13 residues. V lost 6 bases and J 9 bases, leaving 17 bases between the germline ends. CDR1 is SNHLY, CDR2 FYNNEI, per germline. The CDR3 nucleotides read TGTGCCAGCAGCCACGATGAGACAGGCAAAGCTTTCTTT. Translating it yields CASSHDETGKAFF.

V and J are TRBV28 and TRBJ2-7; 7 bases map to TRBD1. Germline CDR1 is MDHEN and CDR2 is SYDVKM. The CDR3 extends over 14 amino acids. Trimming took 4 bases from V and 3 from J; bases not matched to a gene: 6. The CDR3 bases are TGTGCCAGCAGTTCCGGGACAGTCCTCTACGAGCAGTACTTC. Translation gives CASSSGTVLYEQYF.